This is a list of T cell receptor beta chains from one sample in a study of T-cell memory formation after mild COVID-19. Each CDR3 protein is one row after TCRdb ran MiXCR on the 5' RACE reads. The sample lists 450,000 or so distinct CDR3 sequences, 15% to 25% occurring once. The sample consisted of PBMCs or a T cell subset sorted from them (not recorded which). These receptors were collected from an adult woman who had mild COVID-19 (a few samples of this study predate the infection). Cell type and time point are not known. Both conserved end residues are part of each CDR3. The order of the fields is D gene, J gene, CDR3 length, clone size, V gene, CDR3 DNA, CDR3 protein. The D gene is left open where the match is weak. Only some rows state a clone size, as once, few, many or a class for expanded clones.

D gene: TRBD1
J gene: TRBJ2-7
CDR3 length: 13
clone size: .
V gene: TRBV7-9
CDR3 DNA: TGTGCCAGCAGCCGGGGACAGGTCTACGAGCAGTACTTC
CDR3 protein: CASSRGQVYEQYF

D gene: TRBD1
J gene: TRBJ1-6
CDR3 length: 15
clone size: many
V gene: TRBV5-1
CDR3 DNA: TGCGCCAGCAGCCCGGAGACAGGGTGGGCTTCACCCCTCCACTTT
CDR3 protein: CASSPETGWASPLHF

D gene: .
J gene: TRBJ2-2
CDR3 length: 12
clone size: few
V gene: TRBV28
CDR3 DNA: TGTGCCACCACTACGAACACCGGGGAGCTGTTTTTT
CDR3 protein: CATTTNTGELFF

D gene: .
J gene: TRBJ2-2
CDR3 length: 15
clone size: .
V gene: TRBV12-3/TRBV12-4
CDR3 DNA: TGTGCCAGCAGTCTAAGGGGGACTCAGACCGGGGAGCTGTTTTTT
CDR3 protein: CASSLRGTQTGELFF

D gene: TRBD2
J gene: TRBJ2-3
CDR3 length: 17
clone size: .
V gene: TRBV4-3
CDR3 DNA: TGCGCCAGCAGCCAAGAATCGCTAGCGGCAAGCACAGATACGCAGTATTTT
CDR3 protein: CASSQESLAASTDTQYF

D gene: TRBD1
J gene: TRBJ1-4
CDR3 length: 14
clone size: .
V gene: TRBV7-2
CDR3 DNA: TGTGCCAGCAGCACTGACAGGGGTGGTGAAAAACTGTTTTTT
CDR3 protein: CASSTDRGGEKLFF

D gene: .
J gene: TRBJ1-2
CDR3 length: 13
clone size: few
V gene: TRBV6-5
CDR3 DNA: TGTGCCAGCAGTTACTCCGGGCGGTATGGCTACACCTTC
CDR3 protein: CASSYSGRYGYTF

D gene: .
J gene: TRBJ1-3
CDR3 length: 15
clone size: once
V gene: TRBV19
CDR3 DNA: TGTGCCTCTCGACAGCTGGGCCTCTCTGGAAACACCATATATTTT
CDR3 protein: CASRQLGLSGNTIYF

D gene: TRBD1
J gene: TRBJ2-7
CDR3 length: 15
clone size: once
V gene: TRBV5-1
CDR3 DNA: TGCGCCAGCAGCTTGGCAGGGACAGGGGGCTTCGAGCAGTACTTC
CDR3 protein: CASSLAGTGGFEQYF

D gene: .
J gene: TRBJ1-6
CDR3 length: 14
clone size: .
V gene: TRBV7-9
CDR3 DNA: TGTGCCAGCAGCTTAGACTCGGGAAATTCACCCCTCCACTTT
CDR3 protein: CASSLDSGNSPLHF

D gene: .
J gene: TRBJ1-3
CDR3 length: 15
clone size: .
V gene: TRBV7-7
CDR3 DNA: TGTGCCAGCAGCCGGGACCTGCGAATTGGAAACACCATATATTTT
CDR3 protein: CASSRDLRIGNTIYF

D gene: .
J gene: TRBJ1-1
CDR3 length: 15
clone size: few
V gene: TRBV5-1
CDR3 DNA: TGCGCCAGCAGCCCCGGGGGGGGACAGAACACTGAAGCTTTCTTT
CDR3 protein: CASSPGGGQNTEAFF

D gene: TRBD2
J gene: TRBJ2-5
CDR3 length: 18
clone size: few
V gene: TRBV12-3/TRBV12-4
CDR3 DNA: TGTGCCAGCATCCTAAGGGGACTAGCGGGGGGCCCGAAAGAGACCCAGTACTTC
CDR3 protein: CASILRGLAGGPKETQYF

D gene: TRBD2
J gene: TRBJ2-7
CDR3 length: 16
clone size: few
V gene: TRBV5-1
CDR3 DNA: TGCGCCAGCAGCTTGGCAAGCGGGGGGGGCCTCTACGAGCAGTACTTC
CDR3 protein: CASSLASGGGLYEQYF